Listed here are 22 T cell receptor beta chains from one sample, sequenced in a study of blood T cell repertoires in COVID-19. This table comes from immunoSEQ multiplex PCR, and its TCRdb copy is limited to in-frame clones, with some not included. The table shows around 260,000 clones, with more than 65% occurring only once. The sequenced sample consisted of peripheral blood. The receptors were sampled from a person between 70 and 80 years old with COVID-19, enrolled during active disease.

This clone was detected only once. The CDR3 DNA follows: TGTGCCAGCAGCCCTAGCGGGGGGGCCCGGGTTGAGCAGTTCTTC. Translation: CASSPSGGARVEQFF. The gene calls are TRBV7-9 and TRBJ2-1; 12 positions match TRBD2. The CDR3 has 15 residues. Germline CDR1 reads SEHNR; CDR2 reads FQNEAQ (reference sequence). Losses at the gene ends were 5 bases for V and 9 bases for J; bases not matched to a gene: 8.

The chain recombines TRBV28 with TRBJ2-1, with 11 bases identical to TRBD2. This CDR3 region has 15 residues. Trimming removed 6 bases from V and 8 bases from J; junction bases left unmatched: 9. CDR1 MDHEN and CDR2 SYDVKM come from the germline V gene. The CDR3 DNA reads TGTGCCAGCAGATCGACTAGCGGGACTAGGGATGAGCAGTTCTTC. This translates into CASRSTSGTRDEQFF. The variable domain in full, completed from reference TRBV28 and TRBJ2-1, reads DVKVTQSSRYLVKRTGEKVFLECVQDMDHENMFWYRQDPGLGLRLIYFSYDVKMKEKGDIPEGYSVSREKKERFSLILESASTNQTSMYLCASRSTSGTRDEQFFGPGTRLTVL.

The gene calls are TRBV18 and TRBJ2-5, with 9 bases fitting TRBD1. The CDR3 consists of 14 residues. The V segment lost 4 bases and the J segment 2 bases; nucleotides outside the gene matches: 2. CDR1 KGHSH and CDR2 LQKENI come from the germline V gene. CDR3 residues: CASSHGQGQETQYF. DNA for the CDR3: TGTGCCAGCTCACACGGACAGGGGCAAGAGACCCAGTACTTC. The entire variable domain, with the rest obtained from reference TRBV18 and TRBJ2-5, is as follows: NAGVMQNPRHLVRRRGQEARLRCSPMKGHSHVYWYRQLPEEGLKFMVYLQKENIIDESGMPKERFSAEFPKEGPSILRIQQVVRGDSAAYFCASSHGQGQETQYFGPGTRLLVL.

The chain couples TRBV9 to TRBJ2-7; the D gene is possibly TRBD1 (6 bases). The CDR3 totals 14 residues. Germline-derived CDR1 and CDR2 are SGDLS and YYNGEE. V was clipped by 4 bases and J by 2 bases, with 13 bases between them. The CDR3, as DNA: TGTGCCAGCAGCCCACAGGGAACCCCCTACGAGCAGTACTTC. It specifies CASSPQGTPYEQYF.

The rearrangement links TRBV18 to TRBJ1-1, with 9 positions matching TRBD1. Trimming cost V 2 bases and J 1 base; bases outside gene matches: 5. CDR3 length: 16 amino acids. Germline assignment: CDR1 KGHSH and CDR2 LQKENI. CDR3 protein: CASSPGTGKRNTEAFF. In nucleotides, the CDR3 is TGTGCCAGCTCACCAGGGACAGGGAAAAGGAACACTGAAGCTTTCTTT.

The V gene is TRBV6-5, the J gene TRBJ1-2; D perhaps matches TRBD1 (5 bases). The ends were cut back, 1 base at V and 0 bases at J, with 6 bases in the middle. The CDR3 spans 14 residues. CDR1 is MNHEY and CDR2 is SVGAGI in the germline V gene. CDR3 sequence (DNA): TGTGCCAGCAGTTACTTCAGGGCTAACTATGGCTACACCTTC. This translates into CASSYFRANYGYTF.

The chain combines TRBV5-1 with TRBJ2-7; D may be TRBD2 (6 bases). Germline V gives CDR1 SGHRS, CDR2 YFSETQ. The V and J ends lost 4 bases and 6 bases respectively, with 20 bases between them. This CDR3 spans 15 amino acids. The CDR3: CASSTTGLSDSEQYF. In DNA, the CDR3 is TGCGCCAGCAGCACAACGGGACTGAGCGATAGCGAGCAGTACTTC.

This chain uses TRBV11-2 with TRBJ1-3, with D possibly TRBD1 on 6 matching bases. Germline V gives CDR1 SGHAT, CDR2 FQNNGV. This CDR3 is 15 amino acids long. The germline V and J ends were trimmed by 2 bases and 3 bases, with 11 bases remaining between them. This CDR3 reads CASSLRRTDGNTIYF. Written as DNA, the CDR3 is TGTGCCAGCAGCTTAAGGAGGACAGATGGAAACACCATATATTTT. Filled out from reference TRBV11-2 and TRBJ1-3, the complete variable domain reads EAGVAQSPRYKIIEKRQSVAFWCNPISGHATLYWYQQILGQGPKLLIQFQNNGVVDDSQLPKDRFSAERLKGVDSTLKIQPAKLEDSAVYLCASSLRRTDGNTIYFGEGSWLTVV.

This clone has a single count. At one boundary the junction diverges from the germline segment, which might be a read error. The CDR3 nucleotides are TGTGCCAGTAGTATAGGGCCCAGGATAGACTTC. Encoded protein: CASSIGPRIDF. The gene calls are TRBV19 and TRBJ2-5; no firm D call. The CDR3 spans 11 residues. The germline V gene encodes CDR1 LNHDA and CDR2 SQIVND (reference sequence).

The chain is built from TRBV7-3 and TRBJ2-1, with TRBD2 as a possible D gene (6 bases). V dropped 1 base and J dropped 7 bases, with 11 bases sitting between them. Germline loops: CDR1 SGHTA, CDR2 FQGTGA. This CDR3 is built from 14 residues. CDR3 region: CASSLSGGVNEQFF. The DNA for the CDR3 is TGTGCCAGCAGCTTAAGTGGAGGGGTGAATGAGCAGTTCTTC.

The chain recombines TRBV28 with TRBJ2-7; TRBD1 might be the D (6 bases). The V gene's germline CDR1 is MDHEN and CDR2 SYDVKM. With 2 bases removed from V and 5 bases from J, the gap between germline ends came to 16 bases. The length of the CDR3 is 15 residues. CDR3 sequence reads: CASSLGVGHIDEQYF. CDR3 sequence (DNA): TGTGCCAGCAGTTTAGGGGTGGGACATATCGACGAGCAGTACTTC.

The chain carries TRBV10-1 and TRBJ1-2; unclear D gene. Germline assignment: CDR1 WNHNN and CDR2 SYGVQD (reference sequence). V was shortened by 7 bases and J by 2 bases, with 14 bases between the two germline ends. The CDR3 is made up of 14 amino acids. The CDR3 reads CASNYTRKNYGYTF. In DNA, the CDR3 is TGCGCCAGCAATTATACGCGAAAAAACTATGGCTACACCTTC.

The chain links TRBV27 to TRBJ2-6; no definite D call. The CDR3 contains 15 residues. Germline V lookup: CDR1 MNHEY, CDR2 SMNVEV (reference sequence). Trimming cost V 11 bases and J 1 base, with 15 bases left between them. CDR3 DNA: TGTGCCGTACGGTTCGCTCGGTCTGGGGCCAACGTCCTGACTTTC. It encodes CAVRFARSGANVLTF.

The gene calls are TRBV10-3 and TRBJ1-2; the match to TRBD1 covers 9 bases. The J segment lost 6 bases and the V segment lost 4 bases, leaving 6 bases of the junction unmatched. Germline CDR1 reads ENHRY; CDR2 reads SYGVKD. This CDR3 contains 14 residues. The CDR3 is CAISVDRGFDGYTF. The CDR3 DNA follows: TGTGCCATCAGTGTGGACAGGGGCTTCGATGGCTACACCTTC.

V gene TRBV11-2 combines with J gene TRBJ2-7; weak D call: TRBD2 (6 bases). Deletions cut 1 base from V and 12 bases from J, with 10 bases between. Per germline, CDR1 SGHAT and CDR2 FQNNGV. The CDR3 extends over 11 amino acids. CDR3 DNA: TGTGCCAGCAGCTTAGCGGGAGTGTCGTACTTC. It yields the protein CASSLAGVSYF. The variable domain in full, completed from reference TRBV11-2 and TRBJ2-7, reads EAGVAQSPRYKIIEKRQSVAFWCNPISGHATLYWYQQILGQGPKLLIQFQNNGVVDDSQLPKDRFSAERLKGVDSTLKIQPAKLEDSAVYLCASSLAGVSYFGPGTRLTVT.

This CDR3 is CASSNTGPANTGELFF. The CDR3 coding sequence is TGTGCCAGCAGCAACACAGGGCCCGCGAACACCGGGGAGCTGTTTTTT. The chain combines TRBV28 with TRBJ2-2; D may be TRBD1 (6 bases). Trimming removed 6 bases at V and 0 bases at J, with 14 bases between. This CDR3 is built from 16 residues. Germline V gene data show CDR1 as MDHEN and CDR2 as SYDVKM.

This clone was recorded only once. This sequence joins TRBV5-1 and TRBJ1-6; D perhaps matches TRBD1 (6 bases). The ends were cut back, 4 bases at V and 7 bases at J, with 15 bases in the middle. The CDR3 length is 15 residues. In germline, CDR1 is SGHRS, CDR2 YFSETQ. The CDR3 region has the DNA TGCGCCAGCAGCGGCAGGGGAGAGGGGAATTCACCCCTCCACTTT. This translates into CASSGRGEGNSPLHF.

The chain is built from TRBV7-2 and TRBJ2-1; D possibly corresponds to TRBD2 (5 bases). This CDR3 is 17 amino acids long. V lost 5 bases, J lost 0 bases, and 17 bases lay in between. Germline V lookup: CDR1 SGHTA, CDR2 FQGNSA. The CDR3: CASSKSPLGSSYNEQFF. Written as DNA, the CDR3 is TGTGCCAGCAGCAAATCCCCATTGGGGAGCTCCTACAATGAGCAGTTCTTC.

This clone came up many times. This rearrangement joins TRBV28 to TRBJ1-2; D gene ambiguous. V shed 2 bases and J shed 0 bases, with 13 bases lying between them. This CDR3 has 16 residues. CDR1 and CDR2 (germline): MDHEN, SYDVKM. DNA for the CDR3: TGTGCCAGCAGTTTAGTTGAGACACCTACTAACTATGGCTACACCTTC. Protein sequence: CASSLVETPTNYGYTF.

The chain is built from TRBV15 and TRBJ2-7; 9 nucleotides match TRBD2. Germline loops: CDR1 LNHNV, CDR2 YYDKDF (reference sequence). V lost 4 bases to trimming and J lost 3 bases; unmatched junction nucleotides: 7. The CDR3 consists of 15 residues. The CDR3 is CATSKTSGDRYEQYF. In nucleotides, the CDR3 is TGTGCCACCAGCAAGACTAGCGGAGACCGCTACGAGCAGTACTTC.

The V gene is TRBV21-1, the J gene TRBJ2-7; whether TRBD1, the table's D call, matches the DNA was not checked. TRBV21-1 represents a pseudogene. CDR3 size: 18 residues. CDR3 bases: TGTGCCAGCAGCAAAGTGGGTAGGTGGCAAGTTGGGCCCTACGAGCAGTACTTC. Residues: CASSKVGRWQVGPYEQYF.

The chain joins TRBV28 to TRBJ2-3, with 10 bases aligning to TRBD1. The CDR3 contains 15 residues. Germline V CDR1 and CDR2: MDHEN, SYDVKM. J lost 5 bases, V lost 7 bases, and 9 bases had no gene match. The CDR3 region is CASMGQGNFGDTQYF. For the CDR3, the DNA is TGTGCCAGCATGGGACAGGGGAATTTCGGAGATACGCAGTATTTT.